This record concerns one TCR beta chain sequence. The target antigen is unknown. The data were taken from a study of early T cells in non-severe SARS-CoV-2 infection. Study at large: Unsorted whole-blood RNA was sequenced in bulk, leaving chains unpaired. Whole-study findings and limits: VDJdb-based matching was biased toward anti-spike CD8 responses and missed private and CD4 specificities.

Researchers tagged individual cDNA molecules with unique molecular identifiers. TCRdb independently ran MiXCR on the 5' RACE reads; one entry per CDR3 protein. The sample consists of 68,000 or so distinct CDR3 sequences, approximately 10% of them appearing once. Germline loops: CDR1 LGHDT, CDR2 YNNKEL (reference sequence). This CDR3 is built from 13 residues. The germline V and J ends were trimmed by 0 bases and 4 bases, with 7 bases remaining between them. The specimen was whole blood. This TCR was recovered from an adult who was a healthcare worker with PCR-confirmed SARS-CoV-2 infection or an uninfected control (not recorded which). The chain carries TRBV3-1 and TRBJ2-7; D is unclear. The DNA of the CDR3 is TGTGCCAGCAGCCAAGACAGGTTTTACGAGCAGTACTTC. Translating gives CASSQDRFYEQYF.